This T cell receptor (beta chain) was profiled in a study of OX40 agonist ivuxolimab in advanced cancers. As for the study more broadly: The costimulatory receptor OX40 (CD134) was targeted by ivuxolimab, a fully human IgG2 agonistic monoclonal antibody. Intravenous ivuxolimab was administered to patients every 2 weeks at six dose levels: 0.01, 0.1, 0.3, 1.5, 3 and 10 mg/kg. Of the roughly 52 dose-escalation patients, hepatocellular carcinoma was present in about 20, melanoma in roughly 15, renal cell carcinoma in 9 and head and neck cancer in 9. In the dose-escalation cohort, around four fifths of patients were male, and the mean age was roughly 60 years, with a range of about 23 to 90. Patients were allowed to have had prior anti-PD-1, anti-PD-L1 or anti-CTLA-4 therapy, and 30% to 50% of the dose-escalation patients had previously received checkpoint inhibitors. Three dose-escalation patients achieved partial responses, one with hepatocellular carcinoma and two with cutaneous melanoma. Peripheral TCRbeta sequencing aimed to test whether ivuxolimab altered TCR sequence diversity and caused clonal T-cell expansion. The paper describes the monotherapy dose-escalation part (N = 52 patients) of the phase I trial of ivuxolimab.

The trial excluded patients who had a history of autoimmune disease or were on systemic immunosuppression. In every dose cohort, peripheral blood was drawn for TCR sequencing at baseline, cycle 4 day 1, and cycle 7 day 1. Samples came from an open-label, multicenter, first-in-human phase I dose-escalation trial of ivuxolimab. Adults with locally advanced or metastatic melanoma, renal cell, hepatocellular, or head and neck squamous cell carcinoma were enrolled in the trial. Before TCR sequencing, CD4+ T cells and CD8+ T cells from peripheral blood were sorted into separate populations. General conclusions and limits of the study: Antigen specificity was not determined for the clonally expanded peripheral T cells. After ivuxolimab, expanded clones were on average more numerous among CD8+ T cells than among CD4+ T cells. In the 0.1-3.0 mg/kg groups, partial responders were among the patients with the lowest normalized peripheral clonal expansion, particularly in CD8+ T cells. At doses from 0.1 to 3.0 mg/kg, clonal expansion was seen in both CD4+ and CD8+ blood T cells between baseline and week 6. Low levels of normalized T-cell clonal expansion were also seen in some patients who did not respond.

In regard to this clone: The target of this receptor is not known. Within one base of it there is no much larger clone, and no base qualities were kept.

Genomic DNA was extracted from sorted cells for sequencing of the TCRbeta CDR3 region. The immunoSEQ Assay was used to sequence the TCRbeta CDR3 regions. The table was pulled from immuneACCESS by TCRdb, which kept in-frame rearrangements only. Such tables lose some clones; where checked, under half of the loss comes from unresolved V genes, and the rest has no known cause. Across this sample there are under 95,000 clones, with approximately 89% seen only once. The ten largest clones capture roughly 0.18% of the sample. Trimming removed 8 bases from V and 1 base from J, leaving 23 bases between the germline ends. The CDR3 sequence holds 17 residues, the cysteine and phenylalanine included. CDR3 DNA only is kept here, 51 bases in frame from base 1. Via the germline V gene, CDR1 is WSHSY and CDR2 SAAADI.

The rearrangement combines TRBV10-2 with TRBJ1-1; the D gene cannot be named for sure. Sequencing was performed on CD4+ or CD8+ T cells sorted from blood, taken in a trial of the OX40 agonist ivuxolimab. The origin of this receptor is an adult with an advanced solid tumor such as melanoma, head and neck, liver or kidney cancer. The CDR3 sequence is CASYDWPGRWGNTEAFF. The DNA sequence is as follows: TGCGCCAGCTATGACTGGCCTGGGCGGTGGGGGAACACTGAAGCTTTCTTT.